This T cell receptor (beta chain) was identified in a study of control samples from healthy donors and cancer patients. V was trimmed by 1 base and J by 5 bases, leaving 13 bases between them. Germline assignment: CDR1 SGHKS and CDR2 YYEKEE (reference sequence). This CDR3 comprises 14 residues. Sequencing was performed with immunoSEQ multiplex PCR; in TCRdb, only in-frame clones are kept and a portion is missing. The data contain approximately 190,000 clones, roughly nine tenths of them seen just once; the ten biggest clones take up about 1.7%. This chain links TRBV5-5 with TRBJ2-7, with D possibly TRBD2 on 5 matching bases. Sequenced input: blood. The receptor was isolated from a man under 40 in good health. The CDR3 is CASSLYARADEQYF. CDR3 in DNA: TGTGCCAGCAGCTTGTATGCAAGAGCGGACGAGCAGTACTTC.